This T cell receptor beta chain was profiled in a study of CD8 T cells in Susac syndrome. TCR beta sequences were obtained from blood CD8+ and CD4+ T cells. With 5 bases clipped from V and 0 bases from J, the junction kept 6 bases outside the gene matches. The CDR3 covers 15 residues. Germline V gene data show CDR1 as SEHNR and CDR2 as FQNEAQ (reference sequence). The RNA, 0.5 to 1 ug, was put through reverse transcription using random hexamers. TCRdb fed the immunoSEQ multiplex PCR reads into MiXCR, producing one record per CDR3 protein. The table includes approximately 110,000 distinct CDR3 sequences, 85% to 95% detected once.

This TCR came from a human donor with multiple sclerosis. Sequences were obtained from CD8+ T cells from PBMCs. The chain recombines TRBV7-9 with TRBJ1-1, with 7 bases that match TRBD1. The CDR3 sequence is CASSDRDRMNTEAFF. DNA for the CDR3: TGTGCCAGCAGCGACCGGGACAGAATGAACACTGAAGCTTTCTTT.